This T cell receptor beta chain emerged from a study of spatial heterogeneity in lung cancer. Looking at the study overall: Sequenced were any available follow-up PBMC samples, which had been obtained a median of approximately two years after resection. Findings and caveats of the study: Ubiquitous expanded tumor TCRs showed up in blood more at resection than follow-up.

In this sample, this clonotype turned up many times. As yet, its antigen is unknown. The time point: blood at routine non-recurrence follow-up after resection. Unsorted whole RNA from tumor, nontumor lung or frozen PBMC underwent sequencing. Every TCR cDNA molecule bore its own unique molecular identifier. TCRdb processed the 5' RACE reads anew with MiXCR; each CDR3 protein has one entry. Among 25,000 to 35,000 distinct CDR3 sequences, roughly 5.4% were seen once, and the ten largest hold about 24%. The V segment lost 6 bases and the J segment 4 bases; nucleotides outside the gene matches: 7. Looked up from germline, CDR1 is PRHDT and CDR2 is FYEKMQ (reference sequence). The CDR3 runs 15 residues.

V and J are TRBV13 and TRBJ2-1; 9 bases align to TRBD1. The TCR was taken from a female donor with early-stage non-small cell lung cancer. The sequences come from PBMCs, collected at follow-up. Here the CDR3 reads CASRRGTGSYNEQFF. The CDR3 DNA reads TGTGCCAGCAGACGCGGGACAGGGTCGTACAATGAGCAGTTCTTC.